One sample yielded the 14 T cell receptor beta chains listed below, sequenced in a study of blood T cell repertoires in COVID-19. The method was immunoSEQ multiplex PCR; TCRdb's version includes in-frame clones alone and lacks a portion of them. Of fewer than 80,000 clones in the sample, about 76% are singletons; the top ten hold 5.3%. The sample was peripheral blood. These receptors all come from a human donor in a cohort sampled during active COVID-19.

This clone is judged medium-sized. This chain uses TRBV6-6 with TRBJ1-5; no reliable D call. V was shortened by 5 bases and J by 4 bases, with 9 bases between the two germline ends. Germline CDR1 reads MNHNY; CDR2 reads SVGAGI (reference sequence). CDR3 length: 13 residues. The chain's CDR3 is CASSPNRNQPQHF. CDR3 coding DNA: TGTGCCAGCAGTCCCAACAGAAATCAGCCCCAGCATTTT.

This clone appeared a single time. The rearrangement links TRBV2 to TRBJ2-5; 8 nucleotides align to TRBD2. CDR1 and CDR2 from the germline V gene are SNHLY and FYNNEI. There are 13 residues in the CDR3. Trimming took 8 bases from V and 4 from J; bases not matched to a gene: 6. The CDR3 nucleotides read TGTGCCAGCTCGGGGGGGACTGGAGAGACCCAGTACTTC. Encoded protein: CASSGGTGETQYF.

The chain has TRBV6-6 and TRBJ1-1; 7 bases align to TRBD1. CDR1 is MNHNY, CDR2 SVGAGI, per germline (reference sequence). J was trimmed by 7 bases and V by 5 bases; bases with no gene match: 10. The CDR3 has 14 amino acids. Here the CDR3 reads CASSDLDRAHEAFF. CDR3 coding DNA: TGTGCCAGCAGTGACCTTGACAGGGCGCATGAAGCTTTCTTT.

The CDR3 spells CAWSGWAGSTDTQYF. CDR3 nucleotide sequence: TGTGCCTGGAGTGGTTGGGCAGGTTCCACAGATACGCAGTATTTT. The chain couples TRBV30 to TRBJ2-3, with no clear D. The V gene's germline CDR1 is GTSNPN and CDR2 SVGIG (reference sequence). The CDR3 sequence is 15 residues long. The V gene lost 1 base and the J gene lost 2 bases, with 13 bases spanning the gap.

This clone showed up just a few times. The chain carries TRBV6-6 and TRBJ2-5, with D unclear. V was pared by 6 bases and J by 2 bases, with 16 bases between. Germline CDR1 MNHNY, CDR2 SVGAGI (reference sequence). This CDR3 comprises 15 residues. The CDR3: CASRIDDTLQETQYF. The CDR3 DNA reads TGTGCCAGCAGAATCGACGACACCTTACAAGAGACCCAGTACTTC.

The rearrangement joins TRBV18 to TRBJ1-1; 8 nucleotides match TRBD1. Germline V CDR1 and CDR2: KGHSH, LQKENI. V was clipped by 3 bases and J by 3 bases; unmatched bases: 3. CDR3 length equals 14 residues. Written as DNA, the CDR3 is TGTGCCAGCTCACCCATGACAGGGGACACTGAAGCTTTCTTT. Amino acids: CASSPMTGDTEAFF.

This clone occurred a few times. The rearrangement joins TRBV3-1 (or the pseudogene TRBV3-2) to TRBJ2-5; 12 bases are a match to TRBD2. V shed 0 bases, J shed 6 bases, and the junction held 2 bases outside the gene matches. The CDR3 consists of 15 residues. Germline V CDR1 and CDR2: LGHDT, YNNKEL (reference sequence). The CDR3 DNA reads as TGTGCCAGCAGCCAAGACCTAGCGGGGGGGAAGACCCAGTACTTC. As protein: CASSQDLAGGKTQYF.

The chain employs TRBV5-4 and TRBJ2-5; 9 bases agree with TRBD2. Germline V gene sequence: CDR1 SGHNT, CDR2 YYREEE (reference sequence). With 1 base clipped from V and 2 bases from J, the junction kept 6 bases outside the gene matches. The CDR3 has 16 residues. CDR3 sequence: CASSLPGLADQETQYF. The DNA of the CDR3 is TGTGCCAGCAGCTTGCCGGGACTAGCTGATCAAGAGACCCAGTACTTC.

The rearrangement links TRBV10-2 to TRBJ2-7; 9 bases are shared with TRBD1. The germline CDR1 and CDR2 sequences are WSHSY and SAAADI. This CDR3 spans 14 amino acids. Unmatched junction bases numbered 2, after V lost 2 bases and J lost 3 bases. The CDR3 reads CASSEGTGIYEQYF. CDR3 in DNA: TGCGCCAGCAGTGAGGGGACAGGGATCTACGAGCAGTACTTC.

J is TRBJ1-5 and V is TRBV5-8; 10 positions agree with TRBD1. The length of the CDR3 is 16 residues. With V trimmed by 4 bases and J by 0 bases, 4 bases remained unmatched. Germline V gives CDR1 SGHTS, CDR2 YDEGEE. The CDR3 nucleotides are TGTGCCAGCAGCACCGGGACAGGGGATAGCAATCAGCCCCAGCATTTT. Encoded protein: CASSTGTGDSNQPQHF.

V and J are TRBV5-1 and TRBJ2-7, with 9 bases fitting TRBD2. The V gene's germline CDR1 is SGHRS and CDR2 YFSETQ. This CDR3 is 15 amino acids long. The V segment lost 4 bases and the J segment 6 bases; nucleotides outside the gene matches: 11. CDR3 amino acids: CASSQTLSGGGEQYF. The CDR3 DNA reads TGCGCCAGCAGCCAGACTCTTAGCGGGGGTGGCGAGCAGTACTTC.

V gene TRBV18 combines with J gene TRBJ1-5, with TRBD1 identical over 8 bases. Looked up from germline, CDR1 is KGHSH and CDR2 is LQKENI. The CDR3 length is 17 residues. V gave up 6 bases and J gave up 1 base; unmatched junction bases: 11. DNA of the CDR3: TGTGCCAGCTCCGTAATGGGGACAGGCGACAGCAATCAGCCCCAGCATTTT. Translation: CASSVMGTGDSNQPQHF.

This clone was detected only once. This sequence joins TRBV5-4 and TRBJ1-4; 7 positions agree with TRBD1. The CDR3 is 14 amino acids. J lost 3 bases, V lost 5 bases, and 4 bases had no gene match. Germline CDR1 reads SGHNT; CDR2 reads YYREEE (reference sequence). The CDR3 here is CASSRGTANEKLFF. CDR3 coding DNA: TGTGCCAGCAGTAGGGGGACAGCTAATGAAAAACTGTTTTTT. The whole variable domain, remainder taken from reference TRBV5-4 and TRBJ1-4, is ETGVTQSPTHLIKTRGQQVTLRCSSQSGHNTVSWYQQALGQGPQFIFQYYREEENGRGNFPPRFSGLQFPNYSSELNVNALELDDSALYLCASSRGTANEKLFFGSGTQLSVL.

The chain recombines TRBV19 with TRBJ2-5; 10 positions match TRBD1. The CDR3 is 15 amino acids. The junction had 7 bases not matched to a gene; V was cut back by 5 bases and J by 4 bases. Looked up from germline, CDR1 is LNHDA and CDR2 is SQIVND (reference sequence). CDR3 bases: TGTGCCAGTAGTCCAAAGACAGGGGGCGTAGAGACCCAGTACTTC. Its translation: CASSPKTGGVETQYF. Supplemented by reference TRBV19 and TRBJ2-5, the full variable domain reads DGGITQSPKYLFRKEGQNVTLSCEQNLNHDAMYWYRQDPGQGLRLIYYSQIVNDFQKGDIAEGYSVSREKKESFPLTVTSAQKNPTAFYLCASSPKTGGVETQYFGPGTRLLVL.